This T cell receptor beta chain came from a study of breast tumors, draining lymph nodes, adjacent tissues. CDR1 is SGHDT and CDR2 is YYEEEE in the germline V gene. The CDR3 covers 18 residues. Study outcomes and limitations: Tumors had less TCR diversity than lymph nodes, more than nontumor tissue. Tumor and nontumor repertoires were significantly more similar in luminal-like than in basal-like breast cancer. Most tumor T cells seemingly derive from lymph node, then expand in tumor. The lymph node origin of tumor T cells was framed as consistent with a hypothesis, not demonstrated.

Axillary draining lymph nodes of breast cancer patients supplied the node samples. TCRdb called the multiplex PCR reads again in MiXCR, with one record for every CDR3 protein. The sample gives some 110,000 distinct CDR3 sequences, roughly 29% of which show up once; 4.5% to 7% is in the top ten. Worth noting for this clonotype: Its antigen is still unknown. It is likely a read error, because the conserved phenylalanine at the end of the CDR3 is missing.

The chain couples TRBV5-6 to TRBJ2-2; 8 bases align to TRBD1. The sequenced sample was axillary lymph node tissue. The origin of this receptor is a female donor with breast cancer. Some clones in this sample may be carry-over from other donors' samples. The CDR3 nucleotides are TGTGCCAGCAGCAGGGTGACCGGGACAGGCCTTTATGGCGGGGTGCTGTTTCTT. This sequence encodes CASSRVTGTGLYGGVLFL.